This TCR beta chain was identified during a study of shared clonotypes between healthy human individuals. Sequencing used immunoSEQ multiplex PCR; TCRdb keeps in-frame clones, though not all of them. Altogether approximately 530,000 clones are present, approximately 95% being singletons, with the ten largest covering around 0.066%. V lost 4 bases, J lost 0 bases, and 9 bases stayed unmatched. The CDR3 is 16 amino acids. In germline, CDR1 is SGHAT, CDR2 FQNNGV. The sample comprised naive CD4+ T cells sorted from blood. Subset indicated: CD45RA+ positively selected. The sequence was obtained from a woman in her 30s in good health. This chain connects TRBV11-2 to TRBJ2-7, with 7 bases lining up with TRBD2. CDR3: CASSSTGLADSYEQYF. CDR3 DNA sequence: TGTGCCAGCAGCTCTACCGGGCTAGCGGACTCCTACGAGCAGTACTTC.